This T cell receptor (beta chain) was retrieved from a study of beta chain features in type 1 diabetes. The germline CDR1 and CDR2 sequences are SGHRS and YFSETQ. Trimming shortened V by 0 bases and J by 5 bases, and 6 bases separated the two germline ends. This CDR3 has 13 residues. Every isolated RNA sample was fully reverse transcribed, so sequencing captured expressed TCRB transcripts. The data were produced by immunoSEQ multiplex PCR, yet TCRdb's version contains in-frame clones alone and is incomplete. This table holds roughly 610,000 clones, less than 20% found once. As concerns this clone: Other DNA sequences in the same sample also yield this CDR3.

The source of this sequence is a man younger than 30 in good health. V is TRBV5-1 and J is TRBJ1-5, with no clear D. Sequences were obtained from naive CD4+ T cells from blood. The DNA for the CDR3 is TGCGCCAGCAGCTTGGCCGGGGATCAGCCCCAGCATTTT. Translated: CASSLAGDQPQHF. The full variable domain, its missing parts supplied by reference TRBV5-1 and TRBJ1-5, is KAGVTQTPRYLIKTRGQQVTLSCSPISGHRSVSWYQQTPGQGLQFLFEYFSETQRNKGNFPGRFSGRQFSNSRSEMNVSTLELGDSALYLCASSLAGDQPQHFGDGTRLSIL.